This entry lists 2 T cell receptor beta chains sequenced from one sample in a study of molecular identifiers for immune sequencing clone quantification. TCRdb reprocessed the PCR reads with MiXCR, giving one entry per CDR3 protein. The sample carries about 100,000 distinct CDR3 sequences, over 30% recorded once. Sequences were obtained from naive CD8+ T cells from blood, with Jurkat cell RNA spiked in. The sample's subset: FACS-sorted CD8+CD4-CCR7+CD45RA+ naive T cells. The receptor set was obtained from a human donor in good health. Some libraries in this study had Jurkat cell RNA spiked in.

J is TRBJ2-7 and V is TRBV27; 8 bases map to TRBD1. The V and J ends lost 8 bases and 0 bases, in that order; junction bases with no gene match: 3. Germline lookup yields CDR1 MNHEY and CDR2 SMNVEV (reference sequence). CDR3 size: 13 residues. The CDR3 sequence is CASGDRSSYEQYF. DNA of the CDR3: TGTGCCAGCGGGGACAGGAGCTCCTACGAGCAGTACTTC.

This clonotype appeared a single time. This rearrangement joins TRBV4-3 to TRBJ2-2; D unclear. The CDR3 is 15 amino acids. With 4 bases removed from V and 4 bases from J, the gap between germline ends came to 13 bases. The V gene's germline CDR1 is LGHNA and CDR2 YSLEER. CDR3: CASSRQTRTTGELFF. The CDR3 coding sequence is TGCGCCAGCAGCCGCCAGACTCGAACCACCGGGGAGCTGTTTTTT.